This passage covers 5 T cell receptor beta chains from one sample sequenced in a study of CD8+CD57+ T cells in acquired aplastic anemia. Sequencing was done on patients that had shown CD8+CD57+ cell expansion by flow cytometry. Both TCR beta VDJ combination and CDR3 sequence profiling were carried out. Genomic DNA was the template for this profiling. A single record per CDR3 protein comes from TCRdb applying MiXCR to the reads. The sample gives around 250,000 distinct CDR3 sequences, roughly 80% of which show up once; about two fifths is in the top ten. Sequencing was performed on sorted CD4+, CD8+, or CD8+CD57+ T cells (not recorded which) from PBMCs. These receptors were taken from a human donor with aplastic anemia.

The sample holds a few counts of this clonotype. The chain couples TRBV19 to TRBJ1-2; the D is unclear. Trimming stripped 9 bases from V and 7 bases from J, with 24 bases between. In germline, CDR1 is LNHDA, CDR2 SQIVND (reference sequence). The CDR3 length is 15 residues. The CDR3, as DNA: TGTGCCAGCAGCGTGGACGGAACCTTAACTATTGGCTACACCTTC. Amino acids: CASSVDGTLTIGYTF.

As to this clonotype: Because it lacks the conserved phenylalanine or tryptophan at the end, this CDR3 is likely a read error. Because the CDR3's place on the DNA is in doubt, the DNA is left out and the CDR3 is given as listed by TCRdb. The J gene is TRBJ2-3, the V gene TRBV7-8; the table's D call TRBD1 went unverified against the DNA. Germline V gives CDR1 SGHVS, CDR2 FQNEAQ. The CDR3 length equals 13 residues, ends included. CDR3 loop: CASSLGGAPDTQY.

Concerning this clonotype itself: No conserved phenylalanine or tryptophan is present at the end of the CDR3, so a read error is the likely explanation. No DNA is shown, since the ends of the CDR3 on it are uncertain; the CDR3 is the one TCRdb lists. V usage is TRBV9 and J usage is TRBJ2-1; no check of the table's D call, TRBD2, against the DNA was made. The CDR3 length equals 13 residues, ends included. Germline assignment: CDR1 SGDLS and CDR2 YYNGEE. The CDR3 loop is CASSDAGNHEYFV.

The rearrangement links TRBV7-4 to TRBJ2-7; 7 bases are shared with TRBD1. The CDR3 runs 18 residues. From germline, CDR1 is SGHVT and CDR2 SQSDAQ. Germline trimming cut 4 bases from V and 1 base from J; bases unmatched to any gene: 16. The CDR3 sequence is CASSSHPHGTAHSYEQYV. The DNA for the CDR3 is TGTGCCAGCAGCTCACATCCACACGGGACAGCCCATTCCTACGAGCAGTACGTC.

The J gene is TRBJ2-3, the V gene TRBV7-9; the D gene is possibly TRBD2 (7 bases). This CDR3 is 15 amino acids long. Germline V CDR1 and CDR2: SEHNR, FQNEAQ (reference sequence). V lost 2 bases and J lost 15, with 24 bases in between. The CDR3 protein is CASSLRPGGLFIGYF. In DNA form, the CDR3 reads TGTGCCAGCAGCTTACGACCCGGGGGGCTGTTTATTGGATATTTT.